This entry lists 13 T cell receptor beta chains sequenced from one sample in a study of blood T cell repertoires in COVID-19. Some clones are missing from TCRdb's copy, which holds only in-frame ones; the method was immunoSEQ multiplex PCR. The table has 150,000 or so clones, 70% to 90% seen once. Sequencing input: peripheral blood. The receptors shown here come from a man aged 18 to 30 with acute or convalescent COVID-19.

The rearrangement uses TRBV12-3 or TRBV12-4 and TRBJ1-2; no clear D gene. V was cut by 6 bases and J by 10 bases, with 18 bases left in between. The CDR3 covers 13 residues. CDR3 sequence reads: CASRDEVFSFYTF. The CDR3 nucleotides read TGTGCCAGCAGGGATGAGGTTTTCTCATTCTACACCTTC.

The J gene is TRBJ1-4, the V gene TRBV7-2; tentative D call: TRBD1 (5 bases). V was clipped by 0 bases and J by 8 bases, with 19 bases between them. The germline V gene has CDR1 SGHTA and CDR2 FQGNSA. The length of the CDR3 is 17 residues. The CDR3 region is CASSLAGLTSPGEKLFF. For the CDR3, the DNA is TGTGCCAGCAGCTTAGCGGGACTGACAAGCCCTGGGGAAAAACTGTTTTTT.

The CDR3: CASSSRGDGPYNEQFF. The CDR3 coding sequence is TGTGCCAGCAGTTCCAGGGGGGACGGGCCCTACAATGAGCAGTTCTTC. This rearrangement joins TRBV25-1 to TRBJ2-1; maybe TRBD1 (7 bases). CDR1 is MGHDK and CDR2 is SYGVNS in the germline V gene. This CDR3 spans 16 amino acids. Trimming stripped 5 bases from V and 2 bases from J, with 16 bases between.

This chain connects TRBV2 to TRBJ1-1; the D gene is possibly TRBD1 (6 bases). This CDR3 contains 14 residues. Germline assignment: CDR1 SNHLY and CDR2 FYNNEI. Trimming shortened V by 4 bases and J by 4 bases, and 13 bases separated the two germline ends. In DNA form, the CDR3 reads TGTGCCAGCAGTGCTGAACAGGGCTCCACTGAAGCTTTCTTT. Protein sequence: CASSAEQGSTEAFF. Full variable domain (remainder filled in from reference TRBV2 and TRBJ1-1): EPEVTQTPSHQVTQMGQEVILRCVPISNHLYFYWYRQILGQKVEFLVSFYNNEISEKSEIFDDQFSVERPDGSNFTLKIRSTKLEDSAMYFCASSAEQGSTEAFFGQGTRLTVV.

The DNA for the CDR3 is TGCGCCAGCAGCTTGGGACAGGCAAACACTGAAGCTTTCTTT. It is translated as CASSLGQANTEAFF. V and J are TRBV5-1 and TRBJ1-1, with TRBD1 as a possible D gene (6 bases). The CDR3 contains 14 residues. Trimming shortened V by 0 bases and J by 2 bases, and 8 bases separated the two germline ends. Germline CDR1 SGHRS, CDR2 YFSETQ.

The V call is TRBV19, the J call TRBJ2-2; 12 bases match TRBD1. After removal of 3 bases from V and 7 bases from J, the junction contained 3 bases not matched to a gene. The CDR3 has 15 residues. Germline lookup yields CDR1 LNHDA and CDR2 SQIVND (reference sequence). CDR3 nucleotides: TGTGCCAGTAGTATGGGACAGGGGGCGAGCGGGGAGCTGTTTTTT. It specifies CASSMGQGASGELFF.

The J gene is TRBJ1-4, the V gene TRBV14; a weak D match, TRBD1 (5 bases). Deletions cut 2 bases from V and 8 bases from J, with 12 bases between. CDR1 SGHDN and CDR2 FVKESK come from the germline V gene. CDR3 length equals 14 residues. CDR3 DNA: TGTGCCAGCAGCCAACTGGGGCAGGGCGAAAAACTGTTTTTT. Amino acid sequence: CASSQLGQGEKLFF.

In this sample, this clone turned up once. The DNA for the CDR3 is TGTGCCAGCAGCTTGGACAGCGGGGAGCAGTACGTC. Protein sequence: CASSLDSGEQYV. The chain has TRBV5-4 and TRBJ2-7, with D tentatively TRBD2 (6 bases). This CDR3 has 12 residues. Trimming cost V 0 bases and J 7 bases, with 8 bases left between them. Germline V gives CDR1 SGHNT, CDR2 YYREEE (reference sequence).

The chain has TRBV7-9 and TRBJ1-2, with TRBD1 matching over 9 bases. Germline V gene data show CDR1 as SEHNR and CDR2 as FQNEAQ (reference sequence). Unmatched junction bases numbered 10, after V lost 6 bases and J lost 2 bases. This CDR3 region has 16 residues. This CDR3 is CASRPPGTGLNYGYTF. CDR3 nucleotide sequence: TGTGCCAGCAGACCCCCTGGGACAGGGTTAAACTATGGCTACACCTTC.

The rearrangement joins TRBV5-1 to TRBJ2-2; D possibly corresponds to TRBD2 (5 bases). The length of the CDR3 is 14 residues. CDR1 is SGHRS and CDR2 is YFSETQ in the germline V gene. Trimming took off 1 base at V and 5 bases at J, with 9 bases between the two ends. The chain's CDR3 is CASSLRERTGELFF. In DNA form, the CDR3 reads TGCGCCAGCAGCTTGAGGGAGAGGACCGGGGAGCTGTTTTTT.

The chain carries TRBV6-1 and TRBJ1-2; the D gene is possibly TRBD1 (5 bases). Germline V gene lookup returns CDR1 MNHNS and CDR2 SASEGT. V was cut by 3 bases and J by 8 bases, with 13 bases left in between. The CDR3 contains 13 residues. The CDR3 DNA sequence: TGTGCCAGCAGTGAGACTCCAGGGAAGGGCTACACCTTC. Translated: CASSETPGKGYTF.

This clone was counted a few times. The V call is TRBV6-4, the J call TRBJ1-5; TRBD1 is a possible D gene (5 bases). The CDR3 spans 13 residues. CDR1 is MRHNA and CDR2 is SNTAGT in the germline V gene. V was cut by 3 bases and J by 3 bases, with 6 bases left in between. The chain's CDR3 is CASSEGDNQPQHF. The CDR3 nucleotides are TGTGCCAGCAGTGAAGGGGACAATCAGCCCCAGCATTTT.

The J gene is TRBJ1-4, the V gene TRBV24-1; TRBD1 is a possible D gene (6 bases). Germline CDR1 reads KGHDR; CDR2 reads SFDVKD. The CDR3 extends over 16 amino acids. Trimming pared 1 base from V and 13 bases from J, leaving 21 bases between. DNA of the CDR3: TGTGCCACCAGTGATTTACCCCGGGACATTCGGATGTCACTGTTTTTT. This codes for CATSDLPRDIRMSLFF.